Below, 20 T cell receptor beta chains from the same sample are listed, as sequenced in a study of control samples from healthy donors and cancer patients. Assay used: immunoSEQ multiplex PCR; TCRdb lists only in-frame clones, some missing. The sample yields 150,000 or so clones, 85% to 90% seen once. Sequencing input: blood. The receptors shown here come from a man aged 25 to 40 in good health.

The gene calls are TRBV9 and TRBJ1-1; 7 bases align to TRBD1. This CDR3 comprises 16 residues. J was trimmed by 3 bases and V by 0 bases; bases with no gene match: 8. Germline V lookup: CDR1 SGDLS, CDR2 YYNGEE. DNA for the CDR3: TGTGCCAGCAGCGTAGGGGGACAGCTAGCGGACACTGAAGCTTTCTTT. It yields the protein CASSVGGQLADTEAFF.

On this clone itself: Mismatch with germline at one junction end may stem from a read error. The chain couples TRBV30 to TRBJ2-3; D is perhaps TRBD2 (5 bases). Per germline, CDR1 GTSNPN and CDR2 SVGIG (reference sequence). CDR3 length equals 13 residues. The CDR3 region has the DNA TGTGCCTGGAGTGTACTTGTCGGCGAGGGTGATGACTTT. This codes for CAWSVLVGEGDDF.

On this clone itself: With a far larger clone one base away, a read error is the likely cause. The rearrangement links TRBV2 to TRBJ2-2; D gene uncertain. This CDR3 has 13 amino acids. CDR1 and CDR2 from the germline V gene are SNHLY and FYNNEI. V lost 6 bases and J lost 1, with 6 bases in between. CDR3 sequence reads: CASRVGNTGELFF. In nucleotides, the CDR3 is TGTGCCAGCAGGGTAGGGAACACCGGGGAGCTGTTTTTT.

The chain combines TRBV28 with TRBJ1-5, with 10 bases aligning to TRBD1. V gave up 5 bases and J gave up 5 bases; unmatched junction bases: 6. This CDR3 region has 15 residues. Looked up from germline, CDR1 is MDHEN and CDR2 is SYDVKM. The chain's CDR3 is CASSAPDRGYQPQHF. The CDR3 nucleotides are TGTGCCAGCAGTGCCCCGGACAGGGGGTATCAGCCCCAGCATTTT.

As DNA, the CDR3 is TGCAGCGTTGGGGGTACGGGTGAACAGCCCCAGCATTTT. This sequence encodes CSVGGTGEQPQHF. The chain uses TRBV29-1 and TRBJ1-5; D gene unclear. V was clipped by 4 bases and J by 7 bases, with 14 bases between them. The CDR3 runs 13 residues. Germline V gene lookup returns CDR1 SQVTM and CDR2 ANQGSEA.

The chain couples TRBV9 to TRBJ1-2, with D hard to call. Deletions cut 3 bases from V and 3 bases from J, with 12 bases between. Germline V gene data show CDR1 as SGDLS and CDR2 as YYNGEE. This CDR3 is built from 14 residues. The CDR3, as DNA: TGTGCCAGCAGCGCCCGAGGCACTGACTATGGCTACACCTTC. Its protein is CASSARGTDYGYTF. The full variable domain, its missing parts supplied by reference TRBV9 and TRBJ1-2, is DSGVTQTPKHLITATGQRVTLRCSPRSGDLSVYWYQQSLDQGLQFLIQYYNGEERAKGNILERFSAQQFPDLHSELNLSSLELGDSALYFCASSARGTDYGYTFGSGTRLTVV.

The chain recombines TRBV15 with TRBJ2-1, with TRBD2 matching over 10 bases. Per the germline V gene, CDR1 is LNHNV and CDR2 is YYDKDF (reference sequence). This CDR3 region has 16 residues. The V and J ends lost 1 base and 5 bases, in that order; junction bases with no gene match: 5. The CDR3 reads CATSRGPGTSDNEQFF. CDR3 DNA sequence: TGTGCCACCAGCAGAGGTCCCGGGACTAGCGACAATGAGCAGTTCTTC.

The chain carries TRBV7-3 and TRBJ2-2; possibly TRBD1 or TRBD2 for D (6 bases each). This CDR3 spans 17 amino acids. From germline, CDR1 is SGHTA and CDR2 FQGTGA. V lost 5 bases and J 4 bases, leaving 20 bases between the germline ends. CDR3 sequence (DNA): TGTGCCAGCAGCACCCAGCGGTCCGGGGGCCTCACCGGGGAGCTGTTTTTT. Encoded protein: CASSTQRSGGLTGELFF.

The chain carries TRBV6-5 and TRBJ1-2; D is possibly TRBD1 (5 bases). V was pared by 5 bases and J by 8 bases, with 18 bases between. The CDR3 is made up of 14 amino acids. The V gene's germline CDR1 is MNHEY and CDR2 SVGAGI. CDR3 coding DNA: TGTGCCAGCAGTATTAACGGGGGGGGGAACGGCTACACCTTC. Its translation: CASSINGGGNGYTF.

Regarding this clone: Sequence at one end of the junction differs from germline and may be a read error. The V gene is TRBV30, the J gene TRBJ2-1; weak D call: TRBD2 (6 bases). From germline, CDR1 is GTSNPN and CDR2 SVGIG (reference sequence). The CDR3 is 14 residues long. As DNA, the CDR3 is TGTGCCTGGAGGATGGGAGGCGGCTACGATGAGCAGTTCTTC. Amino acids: CAWRMGGGYDEQFF.

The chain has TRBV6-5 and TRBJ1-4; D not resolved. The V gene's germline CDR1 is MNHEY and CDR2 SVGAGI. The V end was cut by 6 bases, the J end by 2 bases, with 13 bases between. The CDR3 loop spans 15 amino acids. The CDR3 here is CASRGGWATNEKLFF. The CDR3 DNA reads TGTGCCAGCAGGGGAGGGTGGGCCACTAATGAAAAACTGTTTTTT.

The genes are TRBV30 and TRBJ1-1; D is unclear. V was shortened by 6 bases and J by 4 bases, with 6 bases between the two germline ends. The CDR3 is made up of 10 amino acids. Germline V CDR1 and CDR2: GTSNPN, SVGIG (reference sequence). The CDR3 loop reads CACRGTEAFF. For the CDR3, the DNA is TGTGCCTGTCGGGGCACTGAAGCTTTCTTT.

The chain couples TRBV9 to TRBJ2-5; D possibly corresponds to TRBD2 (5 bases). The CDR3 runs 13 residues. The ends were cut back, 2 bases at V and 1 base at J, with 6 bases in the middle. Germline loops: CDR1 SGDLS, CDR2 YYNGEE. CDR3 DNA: TGTGCCAGCAGCGTCGGACTCCAAGAGACCCAGTACTTC. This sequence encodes CASSVGLQETQYF.

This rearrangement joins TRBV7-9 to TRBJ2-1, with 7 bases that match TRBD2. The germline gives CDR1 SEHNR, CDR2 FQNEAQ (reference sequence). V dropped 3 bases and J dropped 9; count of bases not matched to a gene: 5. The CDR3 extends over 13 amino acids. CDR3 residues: CASSLAGAVEQFF. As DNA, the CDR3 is TGTGCCAGCAGCTTGGCGGGAGCGGTTGAGCAGTTCTTC.

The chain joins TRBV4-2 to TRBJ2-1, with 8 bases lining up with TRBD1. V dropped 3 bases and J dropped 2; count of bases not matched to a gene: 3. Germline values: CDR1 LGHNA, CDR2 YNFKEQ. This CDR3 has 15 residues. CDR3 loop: CASSQDRVTYNEQFF. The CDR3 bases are TGTGCCAGCAGCCAGGACAGGGTTACCTACAATGAGCAGTTCTTC.

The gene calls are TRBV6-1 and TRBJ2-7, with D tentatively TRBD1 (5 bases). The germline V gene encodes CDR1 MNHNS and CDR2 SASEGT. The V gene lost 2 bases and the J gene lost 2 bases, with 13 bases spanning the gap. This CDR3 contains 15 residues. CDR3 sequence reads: CASSEIRGLTYEQYF. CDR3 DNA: TGTGCCAGCAGTGAAATAAGGGGCCTGACCTACGAGCAGTACTTC.

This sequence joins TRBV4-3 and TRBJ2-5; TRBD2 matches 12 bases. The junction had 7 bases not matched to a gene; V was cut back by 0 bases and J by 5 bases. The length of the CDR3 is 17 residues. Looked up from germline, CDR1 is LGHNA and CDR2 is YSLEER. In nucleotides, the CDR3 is TGCGCCAGCAGCCAAGATCTCCTAGCGGGAGGGCCGGAGACCCAGTACTTC. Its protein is CASSQDLLAGGPETQYF.

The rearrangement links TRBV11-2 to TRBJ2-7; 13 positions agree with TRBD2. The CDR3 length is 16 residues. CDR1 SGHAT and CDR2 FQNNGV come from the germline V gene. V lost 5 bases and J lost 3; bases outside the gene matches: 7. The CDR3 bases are TGTGCCAGCAGCCTAGGACTAGCGGGAGATATCTACGAGCAGTACTTC. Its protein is CASSLGLAGDIYEQYF.

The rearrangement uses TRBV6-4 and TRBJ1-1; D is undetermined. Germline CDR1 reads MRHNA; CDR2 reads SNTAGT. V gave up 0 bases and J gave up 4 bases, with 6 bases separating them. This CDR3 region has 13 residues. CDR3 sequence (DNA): TGTGCCAGCAGTGACTCCTACGGCACTGAAGCTTTCTTT. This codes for CASSDSYGTEAFF.

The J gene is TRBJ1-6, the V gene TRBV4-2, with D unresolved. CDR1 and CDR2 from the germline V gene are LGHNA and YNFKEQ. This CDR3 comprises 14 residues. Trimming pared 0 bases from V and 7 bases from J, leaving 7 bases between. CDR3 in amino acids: CASSQDTLNSPLHF. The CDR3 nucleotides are TGTGCCAGCAGCCAAGATACTCTGAATTCACCCCTCCACTTT.